Each of the 7 T cell receptor beta chains below was sequenced from the same sample in a study of vaccination and CD4 T cells after COVID-19. What these receptors recognize is not known. Stated treatment: roughly 10-day PBMC culture with coronavirus spike peptide pools or control peptides (ViraFEST assay). The assay that was used to sequence DNA from cultured CD4+ T cells was the Oncomine TCR Beta short-read assay. TCRdb re-called the PCR reads with MiXCR, one entry per CDR3 protein. The table lists more than 8,000 distinct CDR3 sequences, over 60% of them singletons. The specimen was CD4+ T cells from blood, cultured in vitro. Every receptor here comes from a human donor who had recovered from COVID-19.

Worth noting for this clonotype: This may be a read error: a much more frequent sequence differs by one nucleotide. The CDR3 region is CAGTPAGQETQYF. CDR3 in DNA: TGTGCCGGTACCCCGGCGGGCCAGGAGACCCAGTACTTC. The chain links TRBV19 to TRBJ2-5; possibly TRBD2 for D (5 bases). The CDR3 loop spans 13 amino acids. Germline CDR1 reads LNHDA; CDR2 reads SQIVND (reference sequence). The V end was cut by 11 bases, the J end by 5 bases, with 18 bases between.

The chain carries TRBV12-3 or TRBV12-4 and TRBJ2-2, with 10 bases matching TRBD1. The V and J ends lost 3 bases and 6 bases, in that order; junction bases with no gene match: 4. The CDR3 totals 15 residues. CDR3 amino acids: CASSFMTGGSGELFF. DNA of the CDR3: TGTGCCAGCAGTTTCATGACAGGGGGCTCCGGGGAGCTGTTTTTT.

This clonotype is classed as medium-sized (0.01 to 0.1%). This chain links TRBV20-1 with TRBJ2-1; 10 bases agree with TRBD2. The CDR3 is 15 amino acids. Germline lookup yields CDR1 DFQATT and CDR2 SNEGSKA (reference sequence). V dropped 1 base and J dropped 6; count of bases not matched to a gene: 6. The CDR3 DNA is TGCAGTGCTAGAGGGAACCTAGCGGGAGCCAATGAGCAGTTCTTC. Translation: CSARGNLAGANEQFF.

The chain employs TRBV28 and TRBJ2-7, with 7 bases identical to TRBD2. V lost 6 bases and J lost 6; bases outside the gene matches: 11. Germline V CDR1 and CDR2: MDHEN, SYDVKM. The CDR3 sequence is 14 residues long. The CDR3 reads CASRMDLPGGEQYF. Here the CDR3 DNA reads TGTGCCAGCAGGATGGATCTACCGGGGGGCGAGCAGTACTTC.

Written as DNA, the CDR3 is TGCAGTGCTCGGACTAGCGGGAGGGGCACAGATACGCAGTATTTT. It yields the protein CSARTSGRGTDTQYF. The chain is built from TRBV20-1 and TRBJ2-3; 15 bases are shared with TRBD2. The germline V gene has CDR1 DFQATT and CDR2 SNEGSKA (reference sequence). This CDR3 is built from 15 residues. V shed 5 bases, J shed 1 base, and the junction held 1 base outside the gene matches.

The chain combines TRBV27 with TRBJ1-6; TRBD1 might be the D (5 bases). CDR1 MNHEY and CDR2 SMNVEV come from the germline V gene (reference sequence). This CDR3 contains 16 residues. With 5 bases removed from V and 9 bases from J, the gap between germline ends came to 20 bases. CDR3 protein: CASSPRSGNLGSPLHF. In nucleotides, the CDR3 is TGTGCCAGCAGTCCCCGATCAGGGAACTTGGGTTCACCCCTCCACTTT.

Only one count was recorded for this clonotype. This chain uses TRBV28 with TRBJ1-5, with 7 bases that match TRBD1. Germline CDR1 and CDR2: MDHEN and SYDVKM. Losses at the gene ends were 6 bases for V and 0 bases for J; bases not matched to a gene: 8. The length of the CDR3 is 16 residues. This CDR3 reads CASRLGTAYSNQPQHF. For the CDR3, the DNA is TGTGCCAGCAGGCTCGGGACAGCATATAGCAATCAGCCCCAGCATTTT.